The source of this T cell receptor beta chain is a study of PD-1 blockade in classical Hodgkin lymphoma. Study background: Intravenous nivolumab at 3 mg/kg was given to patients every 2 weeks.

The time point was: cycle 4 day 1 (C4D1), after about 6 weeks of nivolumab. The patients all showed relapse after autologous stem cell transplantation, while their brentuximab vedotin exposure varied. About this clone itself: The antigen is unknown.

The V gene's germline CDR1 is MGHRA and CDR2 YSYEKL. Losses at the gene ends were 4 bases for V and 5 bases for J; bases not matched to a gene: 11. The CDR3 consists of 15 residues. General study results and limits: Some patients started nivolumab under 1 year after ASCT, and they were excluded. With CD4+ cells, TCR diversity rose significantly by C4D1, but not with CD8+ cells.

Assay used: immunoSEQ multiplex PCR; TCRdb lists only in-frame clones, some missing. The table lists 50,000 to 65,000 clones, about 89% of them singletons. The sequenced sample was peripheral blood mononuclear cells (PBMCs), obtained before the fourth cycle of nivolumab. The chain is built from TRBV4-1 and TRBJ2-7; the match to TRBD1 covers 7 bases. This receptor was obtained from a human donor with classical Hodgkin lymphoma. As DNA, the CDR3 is TGCGCCAGCAGCCTCCAAGGACAGGTTGATCACGAGCAGTACTTC. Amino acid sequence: CASSLQGQVDHEQYF.